The entry below gives a single T cell receptor beta chain sequence along with its context. What it recognizes is unknown. This sample was included in a study of T-cell memory formation after mild COVID-19. Notes on the study in general: That cross-reactive memory joined was suggested by some responding clones appearing in pre-infection memory. Clones that contracted from day 15 to 85 had balanced CD4/CD8; later expanders were CD4+ biased.

TCRdb re-analysed the 5' RACE reads in MiXCR, keeping a single row per CDR3 protein. The sample shows around 300,000 distinct CDR3 sequences, roughly 13% of them seen only once. This CDR3 has 13 residues. Germline CDR1 SEHNR, CDR2 FQNEAQ (reference sequence). V was trimmed by 3 bases and J by 7 bases, leaving 10 bases between them. The chain has TRBV7-9 and TRBJ2-1; possibly TRBD2 for D (6 bases). The receptor was isolated from a man younger than 35 who had mild COVID-19 (a few samples of this study predate the infection). Cell type and time point are not known. The sequenced sample was PBMCs or a T cell subset sorted from them (not recorded which). CDR3 sequence reads: CASSFAGSNEQFF. CDR3 nucleotide sequence: TGTGCCAGCAGCTTCGCGGGGTCGAATGAGCAGTTCTTC. Together with reference TRBV7-9 and TRBJ2-1, the CDR3 gives the full variable domain: DTGVSQNPRHKITKRGQNVTFRCDPISEHNRLYWYRQTLGQGPEFLTYFQNEAQLEKSRLLSDRFSAERPKGSFSTLEIQRTEQGDSAMYLCASSFAGSNEQFFGPGTRLTVL.